The following is a TCR beta chain sequence with its context. As yet, its antigen is unknown. The CDR3 extends over 11 amino acids. Germline V gene data show CDR1 as SGHVS and CDR2 as FQNEAQ. V lost 4 bases and J lost 5, with 4 bases in between. This specimen belongs to a study of beta chain features in type 1 diabetes. The study, taken as a whole, reports: Whatever favoring of shorter templates PCR might show would apply equally to patients and controls. All four CD4+ subsets from Type 1 diabetes patients carried moderately but significantly shorter TCRB CDR3s.

Reverse transcribing all isolated RNA meant expressed TCRB transcripts were sequenced. Some clones are missing from TCRdb's copy, which holds only in-frame ones; the method was immunoSEQ multiplex PCR. The table has around 600,000 clones, approximately 13% seen once. The receptor was derived from a man aged 25-45 years with type 1 diabetes. The sample consisted of naive CD4+ T cells from blood. The chain couples TRBV7-8 to TRBJ2-3; D is unclear. The DNA of the CDR3 is TGTGCCAGCAGCTCTAGAGATACGCAGTATTTT. It encodes CASSSRDTQYF. Full variable domain (missing parts from reference TRBV7-8 and TRBJ2-3): GAGVSQSPRYKVAKRGQDVALRCDPISGHVSLFWYQQALGQGPEFLTYFQNEAQLDKSGLPSDRFFAERPEGSVSTLKIQRTQQEDSAVYLCASSSRDTQYFGPGTRLTVL.